The sample holds many counts of the clone carrying this T cell receptor (beta chain). Source study methods: For nucleated cells, counts were estimated from reference gene primer amplification. Here immunoSEQ multiplex PCR was the method, and the copy in TCRdb shows in-frame clones only, minus some. The D gene and trimming were derived from the DNA, and the V and J assignments and clone size from that table. The sample has about 320,000 clones, around nine tenths seen once. The record originates from a study of blood T cell repertoires in COVID-19. Participants reported their clinical history, and cohort assignment relied on those reports. The receptor was isolated from a woman aged 25 to 39 who had been exposed to COVID-19. The sample was PBMCs or T cells enriched from blood (not recorded which).

CDR3 in DNA: TGTGCCAGCAGTTCCAGGGACTACCCGTCATGGAATGAGCAGTTCTTC. Translation gives CASSSRDYPSWNEQFF. This rearrangement joins TRBV6-2 or TRBV6-3 to TRBJ2-1, with 7 bases matching TRBD2. Germline CDR1 and CDR2: MNHEY and SVGEGT. The length of the CDR3 is 16 residues. Trimming cost V 4 bases and J 7 bases; bases outside gene matches: 13.